The 2 T cell receptor beta chains given below trace back to one sample, sequenced in a study of control samples from healthy donors and cancer patients. This table comes from immunoSEQ multiplex PCR, and its TCRdb copy is limited to in-frame clones, with some not included. The data show under 130,000 clones, with about 89% seen just once and 19% held by the top ten. Input material: PBMCs. These receptor sequences come from a man aged 60 to 75 with lung cancer.

The CDR3, as DNA: TGTGCCAGCAGCCTCATAGGTGGCTTTCTCACAGATACGCAGTATTTT. Residues: CASSLIGGFLTDTQYF. This chain uses TRBV7-3 with TRBJ2-3; D unclear. The germline gives CDR1 SGHTA, CDR2 FQGTGA. The V end was cut by 5 bases, the J end by 2 bases, with 17 bases between. This CDR3 spans 16 amino acids.

The chain employs TRBV12-3 or TRBV12-4 and TRBJ2-1; D remains ambiguous. V was clipped by 3 bases and J by 6 bases, with 3 bases between them. This CDR3 has 11 residues. CDR3 in amino acids: CASSFFNEQFF. DNA for the CDR3: TGTGCCAGCAGTTTTTTCAATGAGCAGTTCTTC.